These T cell receptor beta chains were read from a single sample in a study of human T cells and chemical hapten exposure. TCRdb reprocessed the RACE reads with MiXCR, giving one entry per CDR3 protein. The sample has about 380,000 distinct CDR3 sequences, more than 4.5% seen once. The specimen was whole blood, collected in connection with sensitization to the hapten diphenylcyclopropenone (DPC). Every receptor here comes from a woman aged 45 to 65 with alopecia areata. Some clones in this sample may be carry-over from other donors' samples. CDR3s include the opening cysteine and the closing phenylalanine or tryptophan. Each record gives: V gene, J gene, CDR3 protein.

TRBV6-5	TRBJ1-3	CASSYLQGSGNTIYF
TRBV20-1	TRBJ2-3	CSAGRGASPTDTQYF
TRBV6-1	TRBJ1-1	CASSERRSGAFF
TRBV3-1	TRBJ1-1	CASSQGRIRWNTEAFF
TRBV3-1	TRBJ1-1	CASAQGTEAFF
TRBV5-6	TRBJ1-2	CASSLVGETYGYTF
TRBV6-2/TRBV6-3	TRBJ2-3	CASNRAASTDTQYF
TRBV7-2	TRBJ2-1	CASSLAVAGEQFF
TRBV7-9	TRBJ2-1	CASSLGQEQFF
TRBV21-1	TRBJ2-7	CASSPVFDSYEQYF
TRBV7-8	TRBJ1-1	CASSLDRGTRAFF
TRBV20-1	TRBJ2-3	CSTQTAGRRNTQYF
TRBV7-2	TRBJ1-1	CASSFPGGGETEAFF
TRBV28	TRBJ2-1	CASSSTRQGGTYNEQFF
TRBV30	TRBJ2-3	CAWSTGTGTDTQYF
TRBV14	TRBJ2-2	CASSQLVPGELFF
TRBV5-1	TRBJ1-4	CASSRDFQNEKLFF
TRBV4-1	TRBJ2-1	CASSQQTGEDEQFF
TRBV7-2	TRBJ2-7	CASSPRADSYEQYF
TRBV29-1	TRBJ2-4	CSVLSDLAKNIQYF
TRBV20-1	TRBJ2-1	CSARDRRRTSGTSYNEQFF
TRBV3-1	TRBJ1-2	CASSQERPFGYGYTF
TRBV29-1	TRBJ2-2	CSVGGSNTGELFF
TRBV28	TRBJ2-4	CASSFQMGARDIQYF
TRBV12-3/TRBV12-4	TRBJ2-6	CASRKDRGRISGANVLTF
TRBV29-1	TRBJ2-3	CSVVEYTDTQYF
TRBV12-3/TRBV12-4	TRBJ1-2	CASSLSKGGYTF
TRBV27	TRBJ2-1	CASSFGLAGINEQFF